This TCR beta chain comes out of a study of cytomegalovirus exposure and HLA in healthy donors. Remarks on this clone: What it binds is unknown.

Whole-study results and caveats: In an earlier analysis, about 87% or about 30%: the productive usage of most TCR beta V segments.

The ends were cut back, 2 bases at V and 3 bases at J, with 12 bases in the middle. Germline CDR1 and CDR2: SGHKS and YYEKEE (reference sequence). The CDR3 totals 14 residues. The PCR used 60 Vbeta and 13 Jbeta primers. Using immunoSEQ multiplex PCR, the repertoire was profiled, and TCRdb retains in-frame clones only, with some absent. The sample lists more than 85,000 clones, 65% to 80% occurring once. The sequence derives from a male donor in good health and CMV-seronegative. The source material was PBMCs. This chain connects TRBV5-5 to TRBJ2-7; D is possibly TRBD1 (5 bases). The CDR3 protein is CASSLTGGHYEQYF. Written as DNA, the CDR3 is TGTGCCAGCAGCTTAACAGGTGGGCACTACGAGCAGTACTTC.